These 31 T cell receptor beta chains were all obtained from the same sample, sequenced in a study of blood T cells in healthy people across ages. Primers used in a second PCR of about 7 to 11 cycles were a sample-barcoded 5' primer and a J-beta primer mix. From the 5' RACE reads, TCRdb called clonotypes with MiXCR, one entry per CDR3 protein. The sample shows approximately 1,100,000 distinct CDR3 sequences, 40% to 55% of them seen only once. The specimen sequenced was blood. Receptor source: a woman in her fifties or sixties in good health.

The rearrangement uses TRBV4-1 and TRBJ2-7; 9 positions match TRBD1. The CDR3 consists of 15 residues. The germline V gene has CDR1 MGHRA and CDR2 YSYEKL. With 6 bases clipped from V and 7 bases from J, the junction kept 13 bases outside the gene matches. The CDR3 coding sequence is TGCGCCAGCAGTGGATTCGGGACAGGGTCGAGGGAGCAGTACTTC. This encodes CASSGFGTGSREQYF.

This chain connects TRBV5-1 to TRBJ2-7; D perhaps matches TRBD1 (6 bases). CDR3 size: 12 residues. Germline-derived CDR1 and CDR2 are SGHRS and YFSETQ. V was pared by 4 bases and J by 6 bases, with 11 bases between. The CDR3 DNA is TGCGCCAGCAGCGACACAGGGTTCGAGCAGTACTTC. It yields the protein CASSDTGFEQYF.

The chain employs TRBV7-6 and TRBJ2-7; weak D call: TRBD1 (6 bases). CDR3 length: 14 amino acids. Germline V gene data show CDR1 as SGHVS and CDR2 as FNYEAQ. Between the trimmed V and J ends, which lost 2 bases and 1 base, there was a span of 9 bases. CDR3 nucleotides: TGTGCCAGCAGCTTACGACAGGCGTCCTACGAGCAGTACTTC. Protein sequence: CASSLRQASYEQYF. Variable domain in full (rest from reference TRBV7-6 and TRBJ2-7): GAGVSQSPRYKVTKRGQDVALRCDPISGHVSLYWYRQALGQGPEFLTYFNYEAQQDKSGLPNDRFSAERPEGSISTLTIQRTEQRDSAMYRCASSLRQASYEQYFGPGTRLTVT.

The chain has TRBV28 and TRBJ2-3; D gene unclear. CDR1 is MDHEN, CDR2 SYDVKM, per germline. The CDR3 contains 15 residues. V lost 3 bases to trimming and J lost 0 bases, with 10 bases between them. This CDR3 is CASSFGFFSTDTQYF. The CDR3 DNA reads TGTGCCAGCAGTTTCGGTTTTTTTAGCACAGATACGCAGTATTTT.

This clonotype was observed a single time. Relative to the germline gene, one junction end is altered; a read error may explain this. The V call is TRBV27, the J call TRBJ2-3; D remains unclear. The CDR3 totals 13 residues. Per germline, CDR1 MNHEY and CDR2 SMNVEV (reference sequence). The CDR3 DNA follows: TGTGCCGGCAGTTTCTCTCCGCGGCATACGCAGTATTTT. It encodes CAGSFSPRHTQYF.

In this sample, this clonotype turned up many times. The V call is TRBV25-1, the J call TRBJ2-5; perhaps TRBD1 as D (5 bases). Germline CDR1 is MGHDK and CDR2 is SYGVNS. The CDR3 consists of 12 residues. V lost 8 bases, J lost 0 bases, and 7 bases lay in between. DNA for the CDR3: TGTGCCAGCGAACAGGACCAAGAGACCCAGTACTTC. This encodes CASEQDQETQYF.

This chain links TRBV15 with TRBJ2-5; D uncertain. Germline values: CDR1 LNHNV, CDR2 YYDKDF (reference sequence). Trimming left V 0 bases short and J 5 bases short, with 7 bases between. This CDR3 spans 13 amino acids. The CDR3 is CATSRDFGETQYF. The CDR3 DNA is TGTGCCACCAGCAGAGATTTTGGGGAGACCCAGTACTTC.

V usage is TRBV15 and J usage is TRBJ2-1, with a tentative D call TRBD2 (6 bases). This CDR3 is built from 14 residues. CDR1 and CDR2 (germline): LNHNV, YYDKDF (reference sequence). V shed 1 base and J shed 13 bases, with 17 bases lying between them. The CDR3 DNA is TGTGCCACCAGCAGAGTCTCGGGCCGGGAGACCCAGTTCTTC. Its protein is CATSRVSGRETQFF.

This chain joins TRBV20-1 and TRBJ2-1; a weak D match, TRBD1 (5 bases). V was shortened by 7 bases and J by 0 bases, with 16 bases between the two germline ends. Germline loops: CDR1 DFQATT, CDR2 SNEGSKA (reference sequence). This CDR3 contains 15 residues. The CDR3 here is CSEKRGLSSYNEQFF. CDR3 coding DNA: TGCAGTGAGAAAAGGGGCCTAAGCTCCTACAATGAGCAGTTCTTC.

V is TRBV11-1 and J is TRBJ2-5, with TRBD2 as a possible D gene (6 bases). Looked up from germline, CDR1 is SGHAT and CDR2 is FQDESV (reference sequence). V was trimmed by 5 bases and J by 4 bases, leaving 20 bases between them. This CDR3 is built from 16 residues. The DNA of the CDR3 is TGTGCCAGCAGCGATCCCCCGGGACTCAACCTAGAGACCCAGTACTTC. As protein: CASSDPPGLNLETQYF.

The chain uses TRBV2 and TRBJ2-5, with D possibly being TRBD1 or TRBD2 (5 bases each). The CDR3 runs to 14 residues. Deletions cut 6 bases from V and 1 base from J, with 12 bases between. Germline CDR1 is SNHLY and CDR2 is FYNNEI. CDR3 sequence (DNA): TGTGCCAGCAGGGTTGAGGGACGCCAAGAGACCCAGTACTTC. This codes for CASRVEGRQETQYF.

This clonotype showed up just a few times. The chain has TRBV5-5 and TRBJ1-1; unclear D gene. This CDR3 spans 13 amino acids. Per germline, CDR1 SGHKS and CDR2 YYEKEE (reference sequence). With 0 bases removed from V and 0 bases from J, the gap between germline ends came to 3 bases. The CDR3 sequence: CASSLDLNTEAFF. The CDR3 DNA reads TGTGCCAGCAGCTTGGATTTGAACACTGAAGCTTTCTTT.

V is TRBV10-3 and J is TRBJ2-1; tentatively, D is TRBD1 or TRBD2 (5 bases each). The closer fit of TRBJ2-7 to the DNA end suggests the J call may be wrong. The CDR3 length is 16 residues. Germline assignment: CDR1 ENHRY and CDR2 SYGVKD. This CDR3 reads CAISERDGSSYNEQYF. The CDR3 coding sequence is TGTGCCATCAGTGAGAGGGACGGTAGCTCCTACAATGAGCAGTACTTC.

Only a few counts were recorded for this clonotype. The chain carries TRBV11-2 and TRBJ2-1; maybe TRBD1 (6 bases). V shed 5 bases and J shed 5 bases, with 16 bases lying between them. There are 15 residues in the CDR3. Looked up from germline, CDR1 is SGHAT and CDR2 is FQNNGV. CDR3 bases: TGTGCCAGCAGCCTCGGGACAAGGGGCCACAATGAGCAGTTCTTC. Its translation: CASSLGTRGHNEQFF.

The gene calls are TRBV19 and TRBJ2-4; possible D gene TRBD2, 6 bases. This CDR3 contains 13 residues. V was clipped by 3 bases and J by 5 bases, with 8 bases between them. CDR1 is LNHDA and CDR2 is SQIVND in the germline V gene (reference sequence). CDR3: CASSIIAENIQYF. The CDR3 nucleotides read TGTGCCAGTAGTATCATAGCGGAAAACATTCAGTACTTC.

CDR3 nucleotide sequence: TGCGCCAGCAGCTTCTCGCGAGCCCCGGGAGGCGAGTTCTTC. It yields the protein CASSFSRAPGGEFF. The chain is built from TRBV5-1 and TRBJ2-1, with 7 bases lining up with TRBD2. The CDR3 has 14 amino acids. Germline CDR1 SGHRS, CDR2 YFSETQ. V gave up 2 bases and J gave up 14 bases; unmatched junction bases: 13.

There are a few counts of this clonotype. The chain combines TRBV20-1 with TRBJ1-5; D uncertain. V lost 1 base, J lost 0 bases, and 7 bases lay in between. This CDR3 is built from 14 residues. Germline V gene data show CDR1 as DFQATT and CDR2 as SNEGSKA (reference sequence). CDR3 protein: CSARGLHSNQPQHF. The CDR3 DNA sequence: TGCAGTGCTAGAGGACTGCATAGCAATCAGCCCCAGCATTTT.

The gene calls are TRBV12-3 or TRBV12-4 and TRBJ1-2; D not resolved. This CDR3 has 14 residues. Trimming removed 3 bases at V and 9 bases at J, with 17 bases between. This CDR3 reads CASSFRTALASYTF. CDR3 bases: TGTGCCAGCAGTTTCCGCACGGCTTTGGCTAGCTACACCTTC.

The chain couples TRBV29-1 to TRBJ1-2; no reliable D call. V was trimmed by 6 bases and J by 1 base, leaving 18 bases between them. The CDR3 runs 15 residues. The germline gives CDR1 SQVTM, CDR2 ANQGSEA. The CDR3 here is CSVDDIDFFNYGYTF. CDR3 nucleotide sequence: TGCAGCGTCGATGACATTGACTTTTTTAACTATGGCTACACCTTC.

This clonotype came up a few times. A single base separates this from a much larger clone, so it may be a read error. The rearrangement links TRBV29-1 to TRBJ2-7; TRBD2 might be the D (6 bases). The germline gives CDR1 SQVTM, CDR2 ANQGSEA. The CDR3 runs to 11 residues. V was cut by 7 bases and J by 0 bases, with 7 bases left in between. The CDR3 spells CSGGNSYEQYF. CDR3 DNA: TGCAGCGGCGGGAACTCCTACGAGCAGTACTTC.

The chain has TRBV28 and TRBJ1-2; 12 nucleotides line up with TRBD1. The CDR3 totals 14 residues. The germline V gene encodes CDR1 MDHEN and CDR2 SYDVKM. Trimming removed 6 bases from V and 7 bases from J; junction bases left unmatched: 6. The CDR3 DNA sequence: TGTGCCAGCAGAGAAAGGGGACAGGGGGCTGGCTACACCTTC. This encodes CASRERGQGAGYTF.

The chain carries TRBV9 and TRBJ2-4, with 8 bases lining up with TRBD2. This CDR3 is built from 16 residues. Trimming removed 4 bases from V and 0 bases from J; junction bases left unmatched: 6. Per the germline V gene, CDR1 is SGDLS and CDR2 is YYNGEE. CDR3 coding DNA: TGTGCCAGCAGCCCCCCGGGACTAGAAGCCAAAAACATTCAGTACTTC. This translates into CASSPPGLEAKNIQYF.

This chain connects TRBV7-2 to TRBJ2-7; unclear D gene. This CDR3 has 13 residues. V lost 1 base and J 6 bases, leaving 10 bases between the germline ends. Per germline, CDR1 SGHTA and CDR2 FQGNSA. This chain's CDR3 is CASSLGARTEQYF. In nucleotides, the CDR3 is TGTGCCAGCAGCTTAGGGGCACGAACCGAGCAGTACTTC.

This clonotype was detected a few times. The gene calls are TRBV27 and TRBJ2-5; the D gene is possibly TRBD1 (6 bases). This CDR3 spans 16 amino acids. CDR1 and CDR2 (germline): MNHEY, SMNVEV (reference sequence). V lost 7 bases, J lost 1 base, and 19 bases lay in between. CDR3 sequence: CASTSSQGSSQETQYF. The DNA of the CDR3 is TGTGCCAGCACCTCAAGCCAGGGGAGTAGCCAAGAGACCCAGTACTTC.

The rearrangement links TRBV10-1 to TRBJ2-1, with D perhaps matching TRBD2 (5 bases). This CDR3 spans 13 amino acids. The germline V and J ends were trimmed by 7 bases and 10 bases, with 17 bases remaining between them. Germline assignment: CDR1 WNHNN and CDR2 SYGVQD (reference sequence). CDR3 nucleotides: TGCGCCAGCATTTTAAGGGCCGGCGGGGAGCAGTTCTTC. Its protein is CASILRAGGEQFF.

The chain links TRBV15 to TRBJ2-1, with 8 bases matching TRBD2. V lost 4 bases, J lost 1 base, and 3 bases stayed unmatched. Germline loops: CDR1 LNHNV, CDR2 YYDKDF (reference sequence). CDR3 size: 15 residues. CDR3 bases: TGTGCCACCAGCAAGGAGCGGGGGTCCTACAATGAGCAGTTCTTC. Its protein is CATSKERGSYNEQFF.

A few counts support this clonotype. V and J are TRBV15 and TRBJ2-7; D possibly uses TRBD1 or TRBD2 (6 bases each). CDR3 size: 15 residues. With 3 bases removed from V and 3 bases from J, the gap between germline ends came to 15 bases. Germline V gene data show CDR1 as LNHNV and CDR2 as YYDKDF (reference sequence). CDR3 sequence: CATSRDYAQGYEQYF. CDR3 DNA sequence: TGTGCCACCAGCAGGGACTACGCACAGGGCTACGAGCAGTACTTC.

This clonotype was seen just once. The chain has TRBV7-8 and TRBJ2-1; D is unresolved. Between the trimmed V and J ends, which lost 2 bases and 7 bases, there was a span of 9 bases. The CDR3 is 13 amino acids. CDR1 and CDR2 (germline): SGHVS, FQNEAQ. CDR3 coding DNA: TGTGCCAGCAGCTTACGATCCGGGAATGAGCAGTTCTTC. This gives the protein CASSLRSGNEQFF.

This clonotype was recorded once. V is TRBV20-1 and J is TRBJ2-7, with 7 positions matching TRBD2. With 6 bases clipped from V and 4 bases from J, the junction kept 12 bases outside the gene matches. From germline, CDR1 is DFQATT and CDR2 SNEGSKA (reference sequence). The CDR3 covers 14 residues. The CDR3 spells CSAATSARLYEQYF. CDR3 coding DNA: TGCAGTGCAGCCACTAGCGCACGACTTTACGAGCAGTACTTC.

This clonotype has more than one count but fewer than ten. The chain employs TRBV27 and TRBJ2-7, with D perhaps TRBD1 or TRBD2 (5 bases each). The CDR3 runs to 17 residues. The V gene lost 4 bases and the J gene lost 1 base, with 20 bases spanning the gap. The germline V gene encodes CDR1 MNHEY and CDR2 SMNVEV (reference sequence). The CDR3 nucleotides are TGTGCCAGCAGTTCCTCCGGGACGGTCCTTACATCCTACGAGCAGTACTTC. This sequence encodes CASSSSGTVLTSYEQYF.

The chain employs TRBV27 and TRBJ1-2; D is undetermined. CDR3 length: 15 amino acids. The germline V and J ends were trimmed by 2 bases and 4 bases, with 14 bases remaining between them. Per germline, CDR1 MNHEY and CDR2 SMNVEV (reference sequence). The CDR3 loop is CASSLTPRESYGYTF. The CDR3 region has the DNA TGTGCCAGCAGTTTAACTCCCCGGGAGTCCTATGGCTACACCTTC.